These 27 T cell receptor beta chains were sequenced from one sample in a study of T-cell reconstitution after alpha-beta-depleted transplantation in children. The authors prepared the TCRbeta library with unique molecular identifiers. In TCRdb, the PCR reads were re-called with MiXCR into one record per CDR3 protein. The sample consists of some 600,000 distinct CDR3 sequences, over 10% of them appearing once. Sample: PBMCs, mostly from graft donor cells, taken 360 days after TCRalphabeta/CD19-depleted stem cell transplant. Source of these receptors: a male patient younger than 18 who had a stem cell transplant for acute myeloid leukemia, so the T cells may come from the graft donor.

The chain links TRBV6-5 to TRBJ1-1; D ambiguous. The CDR3 consists of 14 residues. V was pared by 2 bases and J by 5 bases, with 12 bases between. Germline CDR1 and CDR2: MNHEY and SVGAGI. The CDR3 DNA sequence: TGTGCCAGCAGTTACGTTGGAGGGATAACTGAAGCTTTCTTT. It is translated as CASSYVGGITEAFF.

The rearrangement joins TRBV20-1 to TRBJ2-3; D is perhaps TRBD1 (5 bases). Trimming pared 6 bases from V and 4 bases from J, leaving 20 bases between. Looked up from germline, CDR1 is DFQATT and CDR2 is SNEGSKA (reference sequence). The CDR3 extends over 15 amino acids. CDR3 sequence: CSAPEAREWADTQYF. CDR3 DNA sequence: TGCAGTGCACCAGAGGCCAGGGAATGGGCAGATACGCAGTATTTT.

V is TRBV7-2 and J is TRBJ2-4; the match to TRBD1 covers 8 bases. This CDR3 is 15 amino acids long. V was clipped by 7 bases and J by 5 bases; unmatched bases: 10. Germline V gene lookup returns CDR1 SGHTA and CDR2 FQGNSA. Here the CDR3 DNA reads TGTGCCAGCAACCGAGAACCAGGGGGCGAAAACATTCAGTACTTC. Its translation is CASNREPGGENIQYF.

In this sample, this clonotype turned up a few times. This chain connects TRBV20-1 to TRBJ2-3; maybe TRBD2 (6 bases). Trimming took 5 bases from V and 1 from J, leaving 13 bases between them. The CDR3 contains 14 residues. Germline V gene lookup returns CDR1 DFQATT and CDR2 SNEGSKA (reference sequence). CDR3 loop: CSARLVAGTDTQYF. The CDR3 DNA follows: TGCAGTGCTCGCTTGGTAGCGGGCACAGATACGCAGTATTTT.

This clonotype turned up a few times. The V gene is TRBV28, the J gene TRBJ1-5; D is possibly TRBD1 (5 bases). There are 13 residues in the CDR3. Per germline, CDR1 MDHEN and CDR2 SYDVKM. V lost 7 bases and J lost 7, with 14 bases in between. The CDR3 coding sequence is TGTGCCAGCAAGTACAGGTCGGGACAGCCCCAGCATTTT. This codes for CASKYRSGQPQHF.

The table lists this clonotype with a count of one. The chain carries TRBV20-1 and TRBJ1-1; D unclear. Germline CDR1 DFQATT, CDR2 SNEGSKA (reference sequence). V lost 1 base and J lost 7, with 16 bases in between. This CDR3 spans 14 amino acids. CDR3 protein: CSARVLPVAGEAFF. The CDR3 nucleotides read TGCAGTGCTAGAGTCCTCCCAGTAGCGGGTGAAGCTTTCTTT.

The chain recombines TRBV20-1 with TRBJ2-7; a possible D gene is TRBD2 (6 bases). The V gene lost 6 bases and the J gene lost 0 bases, with 21 bases spanning the gap. The CDR3 totals 16 residues. Looked up from germline, CDR1 is DFQATT and CDR2 is SNEGSKA (reference sequence). CDR3 in amino acids: CSAEGLAELSSYEQYF. The CDR3 DNA reads as TGCAGTGCCGAGGGGTTAGCGGAACTTAGCTCCTACGAGCAGTACTTC.

This clonotype was counted many times. V usage is TRBV6-2 or TRBV6-3 and J usage is TRBJ2-2, with D possibly matching TRBD1 (5 bases). V was pared by 0 bases and J by 5 bases, with 7 bases between. The length of the CDR3 is 14 residues. Germline CDR1 and CDR2: MNHEY and SVGEGT. The CDR3 is CASSYSGRTGELFF. In DNA, the CDR3 is TGTGCCAGCAGTTACTCGGGGCGGACCGGGGAGCTGTTTTTT.

This clonotype was detected only a few times. The rearrangement uses TRBV7-8 and TRBJ1-2; possible D gene TRBD1, 6 bases. Germline V gene sequence: CDR1 SGHVS, CDR2 FQNEAQ. V was clipped by 2 bases and J by 0 bases, with 7 bases between them. This CDR3 has 14 amino acids. CDR3 bases: TGTGCCAGCAGCTTATACAGGGCTAACTATGGCTACACCTTC. Translated: CASSLYRANYGYTF.

The chain has TRBV20-1 and TRBJ2-5, with 11 bases fitting TRBD2. The germline gives CDR1 DFQATT, CDR2 SNEGSKA (reference sequence). V dropped 6 bases and J dropped 4; count of bases not matched to a gene: 7. The CDR3 consists of 14 residues. The CDR3 DNA follows: TGCAGTGCCCAAACAGGACTAGCGGGAGAGACCCAGTACTTC. This gives the protein CSAQTGLAGETQYF.

The genes are TRBV6-2 or TRBV6-3 and TRBJ2-5; the match to TRBD1 covers 8 bases. Germline lookup yields CDR1 MNHEY and CDR2 SVGEGT. J was trimmed by 5 bases and V by 5 bases; bases with no gene match: 10. CDR3 length equals 15 residues. CDR3 loop: CASSTRDRRAETQYF. CDR3 in DNA: TGTGCCAGCAGTACAAGGGACAGGCGAGCGGAGACCCAGTACTTC.

In its sample, this clonotype was seen a few times. The chain uses TRBV5-4 and TRBJ2-5; 8 bases match TRBD2. V trimming: 4 bases; J trimming: 2 bases; junction bases outside the gene matches: 4. The CDR3 totals 14 residues. The germline CDR1 and CDR2 sequences are SGHNT and YYREEE (reference sequence). The CDR3 loop reads CASSRGGAQETQYF. DNA of the CDR3: TGTGCCAGCAGCCGGGGGGGGGCGCAAGAGACCCAGTACTTC.

A few counts support this clonotype. The gene calls are TRBV6-5 and TRBJ2-1; D ambiguous. The germline V gene encodes CDR1 MNHEY and CDR2 SVGAGI. With 2 bases removed from V and 6 bases from J, the gap between germline ends came to 11 bases. The length of the CDR3 is 14 residues. The CDR3 loop reads CASSYDPSVNEQFF. The CDR3 region has the DNA TGTGCCAGCAGTTACGACCCTTCCGTCAATGAGCAGTTCTTC.

The chain links TRBV15 to TRBJ2-1; 7 positions match TRBD2. The length of the CDR3 is 15 residues. V shed 2 bases and J 2 bases; nucleotides not matched to a gene: 3. Germline CDR1 and CDR2: LNHNV and YYDKDF (reference sequence). CDR3 sequence reads: CATSRLAEAYNEQFF. The CDR3 DNA follows: TGTGCCACCAGCAGACTAGCGGAAGCCTACAATGAGCAGTTCTTC.

This clonotype was detected a few times. The chain links TRBV12-3 or TRBV12-4 to TRBJ2-7; 9 bases line up with TRBD2. The CDR3 is made up of 13 amino acids. Unmatched junction bases numbered 3, after V lost 5 bases and J lost 4 bases. As DNA, the CDR3 is TGTGCCAGCAGTGAGACTAGCGGATACGAGCAGTACTTC. Its translation is CASSETSGYEQYF.

V usage is TRBV28 and J usage is TRBJ2-1, with D perhaps matching TRBD1 (5 bases). Germline CDR1 is MDHEN and CDR2 is SYDVKM. The CDR3 spans 15 residues. Between the trimmed V and J ends, which lost 6 bases and 2 bases, there was a span of 14 bases. The CDR3 is CASSRLRGTYNEQFF. In DNA, the CDR3 is TGTGCCAGCAGCCGATTAAGGGGAACCTACAATGAGCAGTTCTTC.

This clonotype has a handful of counts. V gene TRBV12-3 or TRBV12-4 combines with J gene TRBJ2-3; TRBD2 aligns across 12 bases. CDR3 size: 19 residues. J lost 2 bases, V lost 2 bases, and 11 bases had no gene match. Written as DNA, the CDR3 is TGTGCCAGCAGTTTAAAACTAGCGGGAGGCCCATACTTCACAGATACGCAGTATTTT. Translated: CASSLKLAGGPYFTDTQYF.

Many counts were recorded for this clonotype. The CDR3 DNA follows: TGTGCCAGCAGCTCCCGACTAGCGGGAGCGGTAAACAATGAGCAGTTCTTC. Translating gives CASSSRLAGAVNNEQFF. This sequence joins TRBV9 and TRBJ2-1; 12 nucleotides match TRBD2. The germline CDR1 and CDR2 sequences are SGDLS and YYNGEE. This CDR3 spans 17 amino acids. The V gene end was trimmed by 4 bases and the J gene end by 5 bases; junction bases not matched to a gene: 10.

In its sample, this clonotype was seen a few times. The CDR3, as DNA: TGTGCCAGCAGCTTTTTTGCTCTTCAGGGGACATACGAGCAGTACTTC. This codes for CASSFFALQGTYEQYF. The chain joins TRBV7-9 to TRBJ2-7; TRBD1 is a possible D gene (6 bases). CDR1 SEHNR and CDR2 FQNEAQ come from the germline V gene (reference sequence). The CDR3 consists of 16 residues. The V and J ends lost 3 bases and 4 bases respectively, with 19 bases between them.

A few counts support this clonotype. In DNA form, the CDR3 reads TGTGCCAGCAGTGCTGGGATCCAGACAGGGAGGATGTATCAGCCCCAGCATTTT. Residues: CASSAGIQTGRMYQPQHF. This rearrangement joins TRBV28 to TRBJ1-5, with 7 nucleotides matching TRBD1. Germline CDR1 reads MDHEN; CDR2 reads SYDVKM. The CDR3 totals 18 residues. Trimming removed 5 bases from V and 5 bases from J; junction bases left unmatched: 18.

This chain uses TRBV9 with TRBJ1-2, with TRBD1 matching over 8 bases. The junction had 2 bases not matched to a gene; V was cut back by 2 bases and J by 2 bases. CDR1 and CDR2 from the germline V gene are SGDLS and YYNGEE. The CDR3 is made up of 14 amino acids. CDR3 region: CASSVAGGNYGYTF. The CDR3, as DNA: TGTGCCAGCAGCGTGGCAGGGGGCAACTATGGCTACACCTTC.

The V call is TRBV11-3, the J call TRBJ2-3, with D maybe TRBD2 (6 bases). This CDR3 has 13 amino acids. V lost 3 bases and J lost 8, with 12 bases in between. Germline-derived CDR1 and CDR2 are SGHNT and YENEEA. The CDR3 DNA follows: TGTGCCAGCAGCTTCACGGGAGAGGGTACGCAGTATTTT. Protein product: CASSFTGEGTQYF.

This clonotype was counted only a few times. The V call is TRBV29-1, the J call TRBJ2-5, with TRBD1 matching over 10 bases. This CDR3 has 16 residues. The germline V gene encodes CDR1 SQVTM and CDR2 ANQGSEA. The trim removed 4 bases at V and 5 bases at J, leaving 13 bases unmatched. In DNA form, the CDR3 reads TGCAGCGTTGGACAGGGGGCTCTGGTGCGTGGGGAGACCCAGTACTTC. This codes for CSVGQGALVRGETQYF.

This clonotype has ten or more counts. The chain employs TRBV14 and TRBJ2-2; the match to TRBD1 covers 9 bases. Per germline, CDR1 SGHDN and CDR2 FVKESK. This CDR3 has 14 amino acids. V lost 6 bases to trimming and J lost 5 bases; unmatched junction nucleotides: 4. CDR3 sequence: CASRTGGGTGELFF. The CDR3 region has the DNA TGTGCCAGCAGAACAGGGGGCGGAACCGGGGAGCTGTTTTTT.

The V call is TRBV27, the J call TRBJ2-7; 13 bases agree with TRBD2. The CDR3 contains 16 residues. The germline CDR1 and CDR2 sequences are MNHEY and SMNVEV (reference sequence). J was trimmed by 7 bases and V by 5 bases; bases with no gene match: 11. The CDR3 region is CASSMTRLAGGGEQYF. CDR3 DNA: TGTGCCAGCAGTATGACCCGACTAGCGGGAGGAGGGGAGCAGTACTTC.

The gene calls are TRBV9 and TRBJ1-2; D is ambiguous. Looked up from germline, CDR1 is SGDLS and CDR2 is YYNGEE. Trimming took 0 bases from V and 3 from J, leaving 12 bases between them. The CDR3 has 15 amino acids. The CDR3 spells CASSVEGGADYGYTF. The DNA for the CDR3 is TGTGCCAGCAGCGTAGAGGGCGGCGCCGACTATGGCTACACCTTC.

This sequence joins TRBV27 and TRBJ2-7; possibly TRBD1 for D (5 bases). The CDR3 has 16 amino acids. Trimming took 5 bases from V and 2 from J, leaving 19 bases between them. Germline V CDR1 and CDR2: MNHEY, SMNVEV (reference sequence). CDR3 loop: CASSPLGASLPYEQYF. The CDR3 DNA follows: TGTGCCAGCAGTCCCCTTGGGGCCAGTCTTCCCTACGAGCAGTACTTC.